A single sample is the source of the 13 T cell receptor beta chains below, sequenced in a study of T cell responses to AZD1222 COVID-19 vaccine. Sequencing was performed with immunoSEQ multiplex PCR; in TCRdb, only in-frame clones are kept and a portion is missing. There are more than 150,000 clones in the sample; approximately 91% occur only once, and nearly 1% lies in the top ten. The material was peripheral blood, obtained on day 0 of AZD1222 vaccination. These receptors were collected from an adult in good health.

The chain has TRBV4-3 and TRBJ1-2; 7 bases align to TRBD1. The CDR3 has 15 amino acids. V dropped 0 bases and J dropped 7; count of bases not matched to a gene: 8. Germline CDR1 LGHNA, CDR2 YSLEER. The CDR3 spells CASSQDRGGEAGYTF. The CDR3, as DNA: TGCGCCAGCAGCCAAGATCGAGGGGGCGAGGCTGGCTACACCTTC.

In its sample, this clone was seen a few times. CDR3 in DNA: TGTGCCAGCAGCCTAAGGATGGGCGGGAGGGCGAGCGAGCAGTACTTC. It encodes CASSLRMGGRASEQYF. The chain links TRBV3-1 (or the pseudogene TRBV3-2) to TRBJ2-7; 9 bases are shared with TRBD2. The CDR3 consists of 16 residues. V was clipped by 4 bases and J by 6 bases; unmatched bases: 13. Germline CDR1 is LGHDT and CDR2 is YNNKEL (reference sequence).

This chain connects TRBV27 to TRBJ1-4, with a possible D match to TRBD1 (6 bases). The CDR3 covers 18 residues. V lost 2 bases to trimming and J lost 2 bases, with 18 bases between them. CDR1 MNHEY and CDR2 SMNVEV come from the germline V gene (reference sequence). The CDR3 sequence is CASSLARGAGGTNEKLFF. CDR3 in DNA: TGTGCCAGCAGTTTAGCTCGGGGGGCAGGCGGCACTAATGAAAAACTGTTTTTT.

CDR3 DNA sequence: TGTGCCAGCAGCTTATGGGGGGGGGATCAGCCCCAGCATTTT. This encodes CASSLWGGDQPQHF. The chain links TRBV7-2 to TRBJ1-5; D may be TRBD1 (5 bases). Per the germline V gene, CDR1 is SGHTA and CDR2 is FQGNSA. V was trimmed by 2 bases and J by 5 bases, leaving 10 bases between them. CDR3 length: 14 amino acids. Combining the CDR3 with reference TRBV7-2 and TRBJ1-5 gives the whole variable domain GAGVSQSPSNKVTEKGKDVELRCDPISGHTALYWYRQSLGQGLEFLIYFQGNSAPDKSGLPSDRFSAERTGGSVSTLTIQRTQQEDSAVYLCASSLWGGDQPQHFGDGTRLSIL.

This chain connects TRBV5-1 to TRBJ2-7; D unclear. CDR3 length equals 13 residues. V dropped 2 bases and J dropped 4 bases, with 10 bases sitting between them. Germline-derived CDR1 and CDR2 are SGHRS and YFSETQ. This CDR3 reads CASSFSSNYEQYF. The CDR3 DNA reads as TGCGCCAGCAGCTTCTCATCTAATTACGAGCAGTACTTC.

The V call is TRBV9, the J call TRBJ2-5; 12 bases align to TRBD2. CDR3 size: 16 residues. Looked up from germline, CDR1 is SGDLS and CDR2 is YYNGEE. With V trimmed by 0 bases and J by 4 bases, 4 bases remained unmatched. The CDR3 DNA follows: TGTGCCAGCAGCGTAGCTAGCGGGGGGGCCGGAGAGACCCAGTACTTC. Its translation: CASSVASGGAGETQYF.

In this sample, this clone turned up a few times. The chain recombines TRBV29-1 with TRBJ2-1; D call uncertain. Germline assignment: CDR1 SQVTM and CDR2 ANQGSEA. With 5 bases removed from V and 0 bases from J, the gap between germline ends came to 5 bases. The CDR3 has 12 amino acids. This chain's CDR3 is CSVSSSYNEQFF. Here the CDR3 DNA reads TGCAGCGTTTCAAGCTCCTACAATGAGCAGTTCTTC.

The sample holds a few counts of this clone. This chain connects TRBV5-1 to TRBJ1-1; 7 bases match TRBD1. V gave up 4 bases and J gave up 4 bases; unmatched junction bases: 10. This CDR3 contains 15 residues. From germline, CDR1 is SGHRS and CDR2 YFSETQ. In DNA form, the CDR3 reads TGCGCCAGCAGCATTGTCAGACAGGGAGGCACTGAAGCTTTCTTT. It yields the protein CASSIVRQGGTEAFF.

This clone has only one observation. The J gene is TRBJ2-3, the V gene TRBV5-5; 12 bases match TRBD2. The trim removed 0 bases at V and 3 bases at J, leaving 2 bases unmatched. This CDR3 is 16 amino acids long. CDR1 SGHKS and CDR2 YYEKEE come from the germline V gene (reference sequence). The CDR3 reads CASSLALAGGTDTQYF. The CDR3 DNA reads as TGTGCCAGCAGCTTGGCTCTAGCGGGGGGGACAGATACGCAGTATTTT.

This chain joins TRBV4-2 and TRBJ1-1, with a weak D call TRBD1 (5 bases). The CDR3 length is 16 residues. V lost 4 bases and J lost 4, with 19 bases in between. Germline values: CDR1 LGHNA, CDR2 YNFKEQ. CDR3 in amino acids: CASSPTGAGTSTEAFF. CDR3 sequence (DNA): TGTGCCAGCAGCCCTACCGGGGCAGGGACGAGCACTGAAGCTTTCTTT.

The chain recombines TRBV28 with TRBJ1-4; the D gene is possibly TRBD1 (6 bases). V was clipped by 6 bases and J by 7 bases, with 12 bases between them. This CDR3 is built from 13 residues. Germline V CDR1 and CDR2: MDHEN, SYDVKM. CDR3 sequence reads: CASRRKGGEKLFF. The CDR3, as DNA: TGTGCCAGCAGGAGAAAAGGGGGTGAAAAACTGTTTTTT.

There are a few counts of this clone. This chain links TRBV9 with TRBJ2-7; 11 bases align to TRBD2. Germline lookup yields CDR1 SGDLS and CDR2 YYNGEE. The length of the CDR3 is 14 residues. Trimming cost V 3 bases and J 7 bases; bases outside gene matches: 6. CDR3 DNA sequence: TGTGCCAGCAGCGGGGGGACTAGCGGCCGAGAGCAGTACTTC. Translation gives CASSGGTSGREQYF.

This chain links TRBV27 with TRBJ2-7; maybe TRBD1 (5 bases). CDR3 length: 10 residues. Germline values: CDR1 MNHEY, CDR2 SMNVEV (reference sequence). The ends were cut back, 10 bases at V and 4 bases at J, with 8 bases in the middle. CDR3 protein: CAKQVYEQYF. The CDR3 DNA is TGTGCCAAACAGGTTTACGAGCAGTACTTC.